The source of this T cell receptor beta chain is a study of T cell repertoires in cytomegalovirus infection. In the study overall: HLA-B-restricted CMV epitopes that are well studied were used alongside recently identified HLA-C-restricted ones. Carrying CMV and the relevant HLA type showed in public TCR beta signatures.

TCRdb called the reads again in MiXCR, with one record for every CDR3 protein. Here the sample spans fewer than 850,000 distinct CDR3 sequences, 25% to 30% being singletons. For this clonotype: Its antigen is not known.

Trimming left V 11 bases short and J 1 base short, with 14 bases between. The CDR3 covers 13 residues. Germline assignment: CDR1 SSHAT and CDR2 FNYEAQ (reference sequence). Broader study findings: Within the response measured ex vivo, HLA-C-restricted CMV-specific TCR beta clonotypes were dominant. The cumulative frequency of public TCR beta families distinguished individuals who carried CMV together with the relevant HLA.

The sequenced sample was cultured CD8+ T cells from PBMCs, obtained from culture after CMV antigen stimulation. The receptor's source is a human donor in good health (CMV status not recorded). Some clones in this sample may be carry-over from other donors' samples. The chain couples TRBV7-7 to TRBJ2-5, with TRBD2 as a possible D gene (6 bases). The CDR3 protein is CALAWEAQETQYF. In DNA form, the CDR3 reads TGTGCCCTAGCCTGGGAGGCCCAAGAGACCCAGTACTTC.